This paragraph covers one T cell receptor (beta chain) sequence. The antigen remains undetermined. After expansion with viral peptide pools in the ViraFEST assay, antigen-specific CD4+ T cells were sequenced. Investigators separated out CD4+ T cells once around nine days of culture had passed. Among the vaccine recipients, none had a prior SARS-CoV-2 infection, and nucleocapsid antibodies were negative. Wells containing 1.5 million to 2.5 million PBMC each were cultured with around 9.1 IU/ml IL-2 and approximately 9.6 ug/ml peptides. IL-2 medium supplanted half the medium on days 3 and 7. Germline V lookup: CDR1 MNHEY, CDR2 SVGEGT. The V segment lost 4 bases and the J segment 0 bases; nucleotides outside the gene matches: 11. The CDR3 is 18 amino acids. The source of the sample is a study of vaccination effects on CD4 cells after COVID-19. Study conclusions and caveats: In vaccinees who were healthy, merely 1 out of 255 vaccine-induced clones cross-reacted with common cold coronaviruses.

Data came from immunoSEQ multiplex PCR; TCRdb stores just in-frame clones and leaves some out. The data contain over 20,000 clones, roughly 70% of them singletons. This specimen consisted of CD4+ T cells from PBMCs cultured with SARS-CoV-2 spike peptides, obtained before COVID-19 vaccination. The V call is TRBV6-2 or TRBV6-3, the J call TRBJ2-3, with 9 bases matching TRBD2. This TCR was recovered from a human donor who received a COVID-19 vaccine. CDR3 sequence (DNA): TGTGCCAGCAGTTTCTCCCCTGGACTAGCGTCTAGCACAGATACGCAGTATTTT. Amino acids: CASSFSPGLASSTDTQYF.